This is a list of T cell receptor beta chains from one sample in a study of identical twins. TCRdb used MiXCR to reprocess the 5' RACE reads, holding one entry per CDR3 protein. The sample lists more than 600,000 distinct CDR3 sequences; around a sixth were seen once. The same data also contributed to another study, on T cells expressing NK-cell markers.

Sample: PBMCs. The receptors were gathered from a woman aged 18-29 years in good health. CDR3s include the opening cysteine and the closing phenylalanine or tryptophan. A D gene is named only where the DNA matches it firmly. Clone size is given for some rows only: seen once, a few or many times, or a class if the clone is expanded.

D	size	V	J	CDR3	DNA
-	-	TRBV6-1	TRBJ2-6	CASSTPGANVLTF	TGTGCCAGCAGCACGCCTGGGGCCAACGTCCTGACTTTC
-	few	TRBV6-5	TRBJ2-1	CASSYAASYNEQFF	TGTGCCAGCAGTTATGCAGCGTCCTACAATGAGCAGTTCTTC
-	few	TRBV4-3	TRBJ2-7	CASSQRVDFLNSYEQYF	TGCGCCAGCAGCCAAAGGGTAGACTTTTTGAACTCCTACGAGCAGTACTTC
-	-	TRBV13	TRBJ2-3	CASSFGAQRTQYF	TGTGCCAGCAGCTTCGGGGCCCAGCGAACGCAGTATTTT
-	few	TRBV12-3/TRBV12-4	TRBJ2-7	CATSSGSYEQYF	TGTGCCACCTCCTCAGGATCCTACGAGCAGTACTTC
TRBD1	-	TRBV7-9	TRBJ1-6	CAGGTGNSPLHF	TGTGCCGGGGGGACAGGAAATTCACCCCTCCACTTT
-	-	TRBV12-3/TRBV12-4	TRBJ2-2	CATSNRGGELFF	TGTGCCACTTCTAACAGAGGCGGGGAGCTGTTTTTT
-	few	TRBV5-1	TRBJ2-1	CASSLYPQRGPYNEQFF	TGCGCCAGCAGCTTGTATCCCCAGAGAGGTCCCTACAATGAGCAGTTCTTC
-	few	TRBV20-1	TRBJ1-1	CSASAGAANTEAFF	TGCAGTGCTAGCGCAGGGGCGGCGAACACTGAAGCTTTCTTT
-	many	TRBV5-6	TRBJ1-6	CASSLGSGAYNSPLHF	TGTGCCAGCAGCTTAGGATCAGGCGCCTATAATTCACCCCTCCACTTT
TRBD1	few	TRBV20-1	TRBJ2-7	CSANRDRGYEQYF	TGCAGTGCAAACCGGGACAGGGGTTACGAGCAGTACTTC
-	few	TRBV4-1	TRBJ2-1	CASSQDRGGKGSYNEQFF	TGCGCCAGCAGCCAGGATCGAGGAGGCAAGGGCTCCTACAATGAGCAGTTCTTC
-	-	TRBV5-5	TRBJ2-7	CASSGGLGYEQYF	TGTGCCAGCAGCGGGGGACTGGGCTACGAGCAGTACTTC
TRBD2	few	TRBV9	TRBJ2-7	CASSVAERGSSYEQYF	TGTGCCAGCAGCGTAGCCGAGCGGGGGAGCTCCTACGAGCAGTACTTC
-	-	TRBV6-2/TRBV6-3	TRBJ1-1	CASSFQAHEAFF	TGTGCCAGCAGTTTCCAGGCTCATGAAGCTTTCTTT
TRBD1	few	TRBV20-1	TRBJ1-5	CSARGTGFNQPQHF	TGCAGTGCTAGAGGGACAGGGTTTAATCAGCCCCAGCATTTT
-	few	TRBV5-1	TRBJ1-2	CASRPRGLANYGYTF	TGCGCCAGCAGGCCGCGCGGGTTAGCTAACTATGGCTACACCTTC
TRBD2	few	TRBV11-2	TRBJ2-3	CASSLRLAGAFPDTQYF	TGTGCCAGCAGCTTAAGGCTAGCGGGGGCTTTTCCAGATACGCAGTATTTT
-	few	TRBV20-1	TRBJ1-6	CSARGQAASPLHF	TGCAGTGCTAGGGGGCAGGCGGCATCACCCCTCCACTTT
TRBD1	many	TRBV12-3/TRBV12-4	TRBJ1-1	CASWDRNTEAFF	TGTGCCAGCTGGGACAGGAACACTGAAGCTTTCTTT
-	few	TRBV10-2	TRBJ1-2	CASSEGRIYGYTF	TGCGCCAGCAGTGAAGGACGGATCTATGGCTACACCTTC
-	-	TRBV20-1	TRBJ1-2	CSARRRSLANYGYTF	TGCAGTGCTAGAAGGAGGTCTTTAGCTAACTATGGCTACACCTTC
TRBD1	few	TRBV9	TRBJ2-1	CASSFTGDPYNEQFF	TGTGCCAGCAGCTTCACAGGGGACCCCTACAATGAGCAGTTCTTC
-	-	TRBV12-3/TRBV12-4	TRBJ2-5	CASNHRVAGFQETQYF	TGTGCCAGCAATCACAGGGTGGCGGGGTTCCAAGAGACCCAGTACTTC
-	-	TRBV5-1	TRBJ2-2	CASSSPEGDGELFF	TGCGCCAGCAGCTCCCCGGAGGGAGACGGGGAGCTGTTTTTT
-	-	TRBV12-3/TRBV12-4	TRBJ1-5	CASTRSQGFQPQHF	TGTGCCAGCACTCGATCTCAGGGTTTTCAGCCCCAGCATTTT
TRBD1	-	TRBV20-1	TRBJ1-5	CSALTSGQGTNQPQHF	TGCAGTGCCCTCACCTCGGGACAGGGGACGAATCAGCCCCAGCATTTT
-	few	TRBV6-5	TRBJ1-1	CASSYRAGVGAEAFF	TGTGCCAGCAGTTATAGAGCAGGGGTTGGCGCTGAAGCTTTCTTT
-	-	TRBV2	TRBJ2-1	CASTQPVREQFF	TGTGCCAGCACCCAGCCTGTTCGAGAGCAGTTCTTC
TRBD2	-	TRBV20-1	TRBJ2-1	CSAALRSSGRHNEQFF	TGCAGTGCAGCCCTCCGATCGAGCGGGAGACACAATGAGCAGTTCTTC
-	-	TRBV5-1	TRBJ2-5	CASSTWAETQYF	TGCGCCAGCAGTACCTGGGCGGAGACCCAGTACTTC
-	-	TRBV9	TRBJ2-1	CASSVGSDNEQFF	TGTGCCAGCAGCGTGGGGAGCGACAATGAGCAGTTCTTC
-	-	TRBV9	TRBJ2-3	CASSVGLDTQYF	TGTGCCAGCAGCGTCGGACTAGATACGCAGTATTTT
TRBD2	few	TRBV5-4	TRBJ2-1	CASSLYRTSGVSSYNEQFF	TGTGCCAGCAGCTTGTATAGGACTAGCGGGGTTAGCTCCTACAATGAGCAGTTCTTC
TRBD2	-	TRBV9	TRBJ2-2	CASMSTSGTMNTGELFF	TGTGCCAGTATGTCGACTAGCGGGACTATGAACACCGGGGAGCTGTTTTTT
-	few	TRBV6-1	TRBJ1-4	CASRAGSTNEKLFF	TGTGCCAGCAGGGCGGGCTCAACTAATGAAAAACTGTTTTTT
TRBD2	-	TRBV5-1	TRBJ2-5	CASSFGTSGGAETQYF	TGCGCCAGCAGCTTCGGGACTAGCGGGGGGGCCGAGACCCAGTACTTC
TRBD1	-	TRBV5-1	TRBJ1-6	CASSQGGQTNSPLHF	TGCGCCAGCAGCCAGGGGGGACAGACTAATTCACCCCTCCACTTT
TRBD2	few	TRBV20-1	TRBJ2-3	CSATLAGVSDTQYF	TGCAGTGCAACACTAGCGGGGGTATCAGATACGCAGTATTTT
-	few	TRBV20-1	TRBJ1-5	CSARGPGQRNQPQHF	TGCAGTGCTAGAGGCCCGGGACAACGGAATCAGCCCCAGCATTTT
-	-	TRBV7-9	TRBJ1-2	CASRTDGGYYGYTF	TGTGCCAGCAGGACCGACGGGGGGTACTATGGCTACACCTTC
-	few	TRBV6-2/TRBV6-3	TRBJ2-7	CASSVTWAYEQYF	TGTGCCAGCAGTGTGACATGGGCCTACGAGCAGTACTTC
-	-	TRBV5-6	TRBJ2-4	CASSLRAEAKNIQYF	TGTGCCAGCAGCTTGAGGGCAGAAGCCAAAAACATTCAGTACTTC
TRBD2	few	TRBV7-7	TRBJ2-1	CASGLDSYNEQFF	TGTGCCTCCGGACTAGACTCCTACAATGAGCAGTTCTTC
-	few	TRBV20-1	TRBJ2-7	CSARERAFHEQYF	TGCAGTGCTAGAGAAAGGGCGTTCCACGAGCAGTACTTC